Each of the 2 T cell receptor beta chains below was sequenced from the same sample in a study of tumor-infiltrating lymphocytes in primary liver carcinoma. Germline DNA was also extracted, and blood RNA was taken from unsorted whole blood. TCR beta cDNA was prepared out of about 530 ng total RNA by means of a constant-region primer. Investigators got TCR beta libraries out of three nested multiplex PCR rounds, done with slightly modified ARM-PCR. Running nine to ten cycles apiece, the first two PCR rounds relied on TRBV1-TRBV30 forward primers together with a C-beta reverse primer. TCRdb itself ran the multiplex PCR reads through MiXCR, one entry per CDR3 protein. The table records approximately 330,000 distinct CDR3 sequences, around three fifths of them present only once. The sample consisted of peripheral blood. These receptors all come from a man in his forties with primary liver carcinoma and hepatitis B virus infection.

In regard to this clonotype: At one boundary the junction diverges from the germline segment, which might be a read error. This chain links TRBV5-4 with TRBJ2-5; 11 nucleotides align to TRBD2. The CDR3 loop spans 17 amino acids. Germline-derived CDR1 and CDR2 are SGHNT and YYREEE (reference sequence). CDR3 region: CASTSPPGTSGQETQCF. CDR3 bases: TGTGCCAGCACATCGCCCCCCGGGACTAGCGGTCAAGAGACCCAGTGCTTC. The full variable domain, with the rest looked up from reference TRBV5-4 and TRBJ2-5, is ETGVTQSPTHLIKTRGQQVTLRCSSQSGHNTVSWYQQALGQGPQFIFQYYREEENGRGNFPPRFSGLQFPNYSSELNVNALELDDSALYLCASTSPPGTSGQETQCFGPGTRLLVL.

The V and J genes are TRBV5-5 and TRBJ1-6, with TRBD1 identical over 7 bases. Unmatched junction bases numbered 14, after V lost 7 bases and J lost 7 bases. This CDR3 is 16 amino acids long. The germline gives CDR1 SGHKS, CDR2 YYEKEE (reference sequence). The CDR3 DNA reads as TGTGCCAGCGGCCCACGGGGACAGATCGAGAATTCACCCCTCCACTTT. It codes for CASGPRGQIENSPLHF. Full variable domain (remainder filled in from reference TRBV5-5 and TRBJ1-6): DAGVTQSPTHLIKTRGQQVTLRCSPISGHKSVSWYQQVLGQGPQFIFQYYEKEERGRGNFPDRFSARQFPNYSSELNVNALLLGDSALYLCASGPRGQIENSPLHFGNGTRLTVT.